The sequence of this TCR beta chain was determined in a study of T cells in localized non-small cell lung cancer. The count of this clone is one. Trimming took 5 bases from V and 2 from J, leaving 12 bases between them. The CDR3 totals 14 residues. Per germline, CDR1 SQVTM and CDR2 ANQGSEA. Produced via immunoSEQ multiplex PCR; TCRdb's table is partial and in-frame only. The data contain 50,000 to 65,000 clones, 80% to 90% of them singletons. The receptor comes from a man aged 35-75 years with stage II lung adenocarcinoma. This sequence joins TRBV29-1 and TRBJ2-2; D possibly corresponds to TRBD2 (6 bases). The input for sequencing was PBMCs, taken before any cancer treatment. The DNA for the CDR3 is TGCAGCGTTTCGGAGGGACCCAACACCGGGGAGCTGTTTTTT. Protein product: CSVSEGPNTGELFF.